This T cell receptor (beta chain) was captured in a study of blood T cell repertoires in COVID-19 (dated by TCRdb to 2018 to 2020). In the study overall: Collaborator samples came from the United States, Italy and Spain and covered acute and convalescent phases of COVID-19. Where HLA class I and class II types were available, the types were taken from metadata supplied by the sample provider, not from assay-based typing. Samples were obtained from the ongoing ImmuneRACE study (first 160 participants) and from some 1,200 subjects provided by 6 global collaborators. The prospective study material was composed of cDNA or gDNA derived from T cells, B-cell-depleted T cells, or PBMCs. The repertoires were made available in a free public database intended to serve as a resource for research on the immune response to SARS-CoV-2. Deeply sampled blood TCRbeta repertoires from subjects exposed to, actively infected with, or recovered from COVID-19 were included in the dataset. Sample metadata almost always included a de-identified subject ID, COVID-19 status, age in years and sex. Points the paper makes about the study in general: The amount of clinical and demographic metadata varied by source and participant and was provided uncurated.

For this chain, trimming is 2 bases at the V end and 4 bases at the J end, and the number of junction bases without a gene match is 4. Reading the germline V gene gives CDR1 MNHNS and CDR2 SASEGT. Taken from cysteine to phenylalanine, the CDR3 has 14 residues. The only DNA kept is the CDR3, 42 bases in frame from the first base. TCRbeta CDR3 regions were amplified from genomic DNA by means of the immunoSEQ Assay, a bias-controlled multiplex PCR. The original methods were these. Within the assay, amplification of reference gene primers was used to estimate how many nucleated cells each sample contained. To quantify the absolute abundance of each unique TCRbeta CDR3 rearrangement, sequence reads were collapsed and filtered. For each sample, productive Simpson clonality was calculated as the square root of Simpson's diversity index across productive rearrangements. TCRdb stores this immuneACCESS table with in-frame sequences only. Part of the clones is absent; in the studies checked, under half of the shortfall reflects unresolved V genes, and no reason is known for the rest. V, J and clone size derive from that table, while D and trimming were established from the DNA sequence. The table for this sample lists 200,000 to 250,000 clones; roughly 85% of them were counted only once. The ten biggest clones cover 0.98% of the sample.

As to this clone: The antigen this receptor binds is unknown. No quality values exist for individual bases; no much larger clone is one base distant.

Whole blood was collected in K2EDTA tubes by collaborating institutions according to the institutions' own protocols. Collaborator samples were shipped for TCRbeta analysis as frozen whole blood, isolated PBMCs, or DNA extracted from either sample type. Material: peripheral blood. The V gene is TRBV6-1 and the J gene is TRBJ1-1; 7 central nucleotides agree with TRBD1. This clonotype originated in a middle-aged man with acute or convalescent COVID-19. CDR3 loop: CASSERAGGTEAFF. In nucleotides, the sequence is TGTGCCAGCAGTGAAAGGGCAGGGGGCACTGAAGCTTTCTTT.